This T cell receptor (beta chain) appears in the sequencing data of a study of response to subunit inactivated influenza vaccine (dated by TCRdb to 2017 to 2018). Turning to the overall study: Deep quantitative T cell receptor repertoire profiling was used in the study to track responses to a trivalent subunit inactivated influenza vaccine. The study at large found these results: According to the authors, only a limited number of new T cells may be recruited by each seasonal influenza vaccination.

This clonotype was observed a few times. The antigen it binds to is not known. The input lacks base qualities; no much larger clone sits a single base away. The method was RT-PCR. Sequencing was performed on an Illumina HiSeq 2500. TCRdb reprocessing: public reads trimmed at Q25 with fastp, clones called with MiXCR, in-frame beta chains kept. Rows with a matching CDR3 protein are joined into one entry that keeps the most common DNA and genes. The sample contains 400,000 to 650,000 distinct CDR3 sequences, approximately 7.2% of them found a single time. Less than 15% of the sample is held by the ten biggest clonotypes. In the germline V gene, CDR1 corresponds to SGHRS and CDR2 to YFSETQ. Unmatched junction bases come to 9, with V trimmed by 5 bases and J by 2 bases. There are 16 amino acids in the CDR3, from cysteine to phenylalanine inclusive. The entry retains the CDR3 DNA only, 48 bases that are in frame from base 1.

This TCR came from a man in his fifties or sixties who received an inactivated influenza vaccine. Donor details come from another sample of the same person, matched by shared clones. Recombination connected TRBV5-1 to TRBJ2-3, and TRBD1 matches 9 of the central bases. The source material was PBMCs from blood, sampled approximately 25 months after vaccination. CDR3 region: CASSPGDRALTDTQYF. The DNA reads TGCGCCAGCAGTCCTGGGGACAGGGCTCTCACAGATACGCAGTATTTT.